The 16 T cell receptor beta chains below all came from one sample that was sequenced in a study of T cell clonotyping in hematopoietic cell transplantation. TCRdb's copy holds only in-frame clones and misses some; the assay was immunoSEQ multiplex PCR. The sample lists nearly 20,000 clones; 70% to 85% were seen once. Sequenced input: peripheral blood mononuclear cells. Every receptor here comes from a man in his sixties in good health. Some clones in this sample may be carry-over from other donors' samples.

The chain couples TRBV2 to TRBJ2-7, with 7 bases matching TRBD1. Germline V CDR1 and CDR2: SNHLY, FYNNEI. The CDR3 totals 16 residues. The ends lost 6 bases at V and 3 bases at J; junction bases unmatched: 14. Here the CDR3 reads CASSHATGRGSYEQYF. The CDR3 nucleotides are TGTGCCAGCAGCCATGCCACGGGCAGGGGGAGCTACGAGCAGTACTTC.

The chain is built from TRBV7-2 and TRBJ2-2, with 8 nucleotides matching TRBD2. Germline lookup yields CDR1 SGHTA and CDR2 FQGNSA. The CDR3 sequence is 15 residues long. With 4 bases clipped from V and 6 bases from J, the junction kept 7 bases outside the gene matches. CDR3 sequence (DNA): TGTGCCAGCAGCTGGACTAGCCCTCCATCCGGGGAGCTGTTTTTT. It is translated as CASSWTSPPSGELFF.

The chain recombines TRBV30 with TRBJ1-4; D is uncertain. The CDR3 has 14 residues. Per germline, CDR1 GTSNPN and CDR2 SVGIG (reference sequence). V gave up 2 bases and J gave up 0 bases, with 7 bases separating them. The CDR3 nucleotides are TGTGCCTGGAGTATCAGAGCAACTAATGAAAAACTGTTTTTT. As protein: CAWSIRATNEKLFF.

The chain is built from TRBV9 and TRBJ2-1, with a possible D match to TRBD2 (6 bases). This CDR3 contains 15 residues. Trimming left V 1 base short and J 3 bases short, with 11 bases between. Germline V lookup: CDR1 SGDLS, CDR2 YYNGEE. This chain's CDR3 is CASSVLSGVYNEQFF. CDR3 sequence (DNA): TGTGCCAGCAGCGTACTATCGGGGGTCTACAATGAGCAGTTCTTC.

The chain combines TRBV19 with TRBJ1-5, with 8 bases lining up with TRBD1. CDR1 and CDR2 (germline): LNHDA, SQIVND (reference sequence). The CDR3 is 14 residues long. With V trimmed by 5 bases and J by 7 bases, 7 bases remained unmatched. This CDR3 is CASSRDRGGQPQHF. In nucleotides, the CDR3 is TGTGCCAGTAGTCGTGACAGGGGTGGACAGCCCCAGCATTTT.

This clone is a singleton in its sample. The chain carries TRBV5-1 and TRBJ1-2; D might be TRBD1 (5 bases). Trimming pared 0 bases from V and 8 bases from J, leaving 14 bases between. Germline V lookup: CDR1 SGHRS, CDR2 YFSETQ. The CDR3 is made up of 14 amino acids. The CDR3 DNA is TGCGCCAGCAGCTTGGATCCCGGGGCCTGGGGCTACACCTTC. Amino acids: CASSLDPGAWGYTF.

The J gene is TRBJ2-6, the V gene TRBV6-5; D gene unclear. Trimming removed 10 bases at V and 4 bases at J, with 17 bases between. The CDR3 sequence is 15 residues long. Germline lookup yields CDR1 MNHEY and CDR2 SVGAGI. This CDR3 reads CATSSDRMGANVLTF. The CDR3 DNA reads as TGTGCCACCTCGTCGGACCGGATGGGGGCCAACGTCCTGACTTTC.

The chain combines TRBV2 with TRBJ1-1, with 7 bases fitting TRBD1. Losses at the gene ends were 6 bases for V and 2 bases for J; bases not matched to a gene: 6. Germline V gene lookup returns CDR1 SNHLY and CDR2 FYNNEI. The CDR3 totals 14 residues. The CDR3 sequence: CASRGDSTNTEAFF. The CDR3 nucleotides read TGTGCCAGCAGGGGGGACAGTACAAACACTGAAGCTTTCTTT.

The gene calls are TRBV5-6 and TRBJ2-7; perhaps TRBD1 as D (6 bases). Germline V gene data show CDR1 as SGHDT and CDR2 as YYEEEE. The CDR3 is 16 amino acids. With 4 bases removed from V and 2 bases from J, the gap between germline ends came to 19 bases. CDR3 residues: CASSIDRSWGPYEQYF. The CDR3 DNA sequence: TGTGCCAGCAGCATCGACAGGAGTTGGGGGCCCTACGAGCAGTACTTC.

This clone was seen a few times. The chain combines TRBV5-4 with TRBJ2-3, with 11 bases lining up with TRBD2. The CDR3 contains 18 residues. Germline V lookup: CDR1 SGHNT, CDR2 YYREEE (reference sequence). V shed 3 bases, J shed 3 bases, and the junction held 12 bases outside the gene matches. The CDR3 bases are TGTGCCAGCAGCTCCGGACTAGCGGGTCTACCGGGGACAGATACGCAGTATTTT. As protein: CASSSGLAGLPGTDTQYF.

The chain has TRBV27 and TRBJ1-2, with TRBD1 as a possible D gene (6 bases). V dropped 4 bases and J dropped 5 bases, with 17 bases sitting between them. The germline V gene has CDR1 MNHEY and CDR2 SMNVEV (reference sequence). The CDR3 loop spans 15 amino acids. CDR3 in DNA: TGTGCCAGCAGTTCCCTGGACAGAATCGAATATGGCTACACCTTC. The encoded protein is CASSSLDRIEYGYTF.

The chain has TRBV5-6 and TRBJ2-1; 8 bases are shared with TRBD2. Germline CDR1 is SGHDT and CDR2 is YYEEEE. V was clipped by 1 base and J by 5 bases; unmatched bases: 2. The CDR3 consists of 14 residues. CDR3 bases: TGTGCCAGCAGCTTGACGGGAGGGCACAATGAGCAGTTCTTC. Translation: CASSLTGGHNEQFF.

This chain uses TRBV29-1 with TRBJ1-4; tentative D call: TRBD1 (5 bases). The germline V and J ends were trimmed by 6 bases and 4 bases, with 15 bases remaining between them. The CDR3 is 14 amino acids. Germline assignment: CDR1 SQVTM and CDR2 ANQGSEA. DNA of the CDR3: TGCAGCGTCAGACCACCGGGGGGTAATGAAAAACTGTTTTTT. Its translation: CSVRPPGGNEKLFF.

The chain joins TRBV5-1 to TRBJ2-1, with D maybe TRBD2 (6 bases). CDR3 size: 13 residues. The V and J ends lost 6 bases and 8 bases respectively, with 15 bases between them. The germline gives CDR1 SGHRS, CDR2 YFSETQ. The CDR3 sequence: CASTPGVGHEQFF. As DNA, the CDR3 is TGCGCCAGCACCCCGGGGGTTGGCCATGAGCAGTTCTTC. Full variable domain (outside the CDR3, taken from reference TRBV5-1 and TRBJ2-1): KAGVTQTPRYLIKTRGQQVTLSCSPISGHRSVSWYQQTPGQGLQFLFEYFSETQRNKGNFPGRFSGRQFSNSRSEMNVSTLELGDSALYLCASTPGVGHEQFFGPGTRLTVL.

This chain uses TRBV7-2 with TRBJ1-2; D not resolved. Trimming took off 1 base at V and 3 bases at J, with 9 bases between the two ends. CDR1 is SGHTA, CDR2 FQGNSA, per germline. The CDR3 has 14 amino acids. In DNA, the CDR3 is TGTGCCAGCAGCTTAGACTCTTATGACTATGGCTACACCTTC. This gives the protein CASSLDSYDYGYTF.

V is TRBV6-5 and J is TRBJ1-5; 7 bases map to TRBD1. In germline, CDR1 is MNHEY, CDR2 SVGAGI. J lost 6 bases, V lost 5 bases, and 4 bases had no gene match. This CDR3 region has 13 residues. In DNA, the CDR3 is TGTGCCAGCAGTCCGAACAGGGGTCAGCCCCAGCATTTT. Its translation is CASSPNRGQPQHF.